This T cell receptor beta chain stems from a study of cytomegalovirus exposure and HLA in healthy donors (dated by TCRdb to the late 2010s). About the investigation overall: According to an earlier analysis of 587 of the donors, about 190 million T cells yielded 90 million to 130 million unique TCR beta sequences and approximately 280 Gb of sequence data. Around 330 gigabases of sequencing data and 70 million to 100 million unique TCR sequences made up an early release that covered 500 to 700 HLA-typed donors. Of the roughly 400 genotyped donors, 81% fell in the genetic ancestry cluster associated with self-reported Caucasian donors. The study was designed to test whether signatures of past pathogen exposure could be identified by cataloging public T cell receptors. Using immunosequencing, the study profiled T cell repertoires from about 650 subjects and related those repertoires to cytomegalovirus serostatus. Along with the roughly 670-subject first cohort, a separate validation cohort of about 110 different subjects was used. To predict cytomegalovirus infection status, the study combined high-throughput TCR immunosequencing, statistical association of individual TCRs with disease status, and machine learning. A later analysis re-examined previously published TCR beta repertoires from 500 to 700 donors and added high-resolution HLA genotyping to investigate patterns of TCR occurrence. In the later analysis, no new phenotypic data were used to find candidate immune exposures; instead, reliance was placed on TCR beta sequences and their occurrence across donors. To decide whether each TCR beta V gene segment behaved as functional or pseudogenic, an earlier analysis of approximately 590 of the donors relied on high-throughput TCR beta sequencing. Donor age, sex, ethnicity and CMV serostatus were collected together with the repertoire data. Genome-wide SNP genotypes for about 65% of the roughly 700 donors were used in a later genetic analysis, which treated that subset as a discovery cohort. Every repertoire in the discovery cohort had been generated on one and the same sequencing platform. HLA typing covered class I and class II loci at four-digit resolution. Typing coverage varied by locus: roughly 629-630 donors for A, B, C, DRB1 and DQB1; 522 for DQA1; some 610 for DPA1; around 490 for DPB1. Several DR-DQ haplotypes were treated as single units for association and clustering because of strong linkage in the cohort. Across about 380 genotyped donors of the cohort, an average of roughly 250,000 unique TCR beta nucleotide sequences per donor were sequenced, and about a sixth of those sequences were non-productive.

Libraries were prepared through the immunoSEQ multiplex PCR assay. For the multiplex PCR, a mixture combining 60 forward primers for TCR Vbeta segments and 13 reverse primers for TCR Jbeta segments was used. A multiplex PCR assay on genomic DNA amplified the CDR3 region of rearranged TCR beta genes. Amplified TCR beta libraries were sequenced as 87-base-pair reads on the Illumina HiSeq System. The published analysis was carried out like this. A later analysis tallied tens of millions of unique TCR beta chains across the roughly 610 repertoires, and about 10 million of those chains were shared by two or more donors. Raw reads were error-corrected and collapsed into unique sequences by a nearest-neighbor algorithm in which closely related sequences were merged to remove PCR and sequencing errors. CDR3 sequences were aligned to IMGT reference sequences to assign V, D and J gene segments. For a sequence to be retained, a match of at least six nucleotides was required to both a V gene segment and a J gene segment. A rearrangement was called productive if the CDR3 had no stop codons and remained in frame with V and J, and every other rearrangement was called non-productive. Following IMGT convention, CDR3 was defined as the stretch from the second conserved V-encoded cysteine to the conserved J-encoded phenylalanine. Sequences without an unambiguous match to a single V gene segment were excluded from the earlier analysis of 450 to 750 of the donors. An earlier analysis of about 600 of the donors called V segments functional above 56.7% productive rearrangements and segregating when the between-donor standard deviation exceeded 5%. A statistical classification framework was developed to diagnose cytomegalovirus status using the catalog of TCR beta chain sequences. V and J gene assignment, in a later analysis, came from comparing TCR nucleotide sequences with IMGT/GENE-DB human TR gene sequences. The TCRdist pipeline was used in a later analysis to assign CDR3 sequences and most-parsimonious VDJ recombination scenarios. A later analysis defined each TCR beta chain by its CDR3 amino acid sequence plus V-gene family, and excluded reads lacking a unique V-gene family. As a way to deal with suspected cross-contamination and a sequencing artifact, a later analysis dropped 450 to 600 nucleotide sequences that were highly shared and had low generation probability. In a later analysis, a clonal expansion index for each public chain was calculated from normalized within-repertoire ranks of inferred template counts. Generation probabilities in a later analysis came from a VDJ recombination model fitted to out-of-frame rearrangements, and those results were checked against IGoR. A later analysis scored TCR-TCR, TCR-HLA and TCR-CMV co-occurrence with hypergeometric tests, applying a repertoire-size bias correction to TCR pairs. In a later analysis, false discovery rates were estimated by permuting HLA or CMV assignments 20 times. In a later analysis, co-occurring TCRs were grouped using DBSCAN, with TCRdist sequence similarity added in when clustering inside HLA-allele-positive subsets. Co-occurrence clustering excluded repertoires with fewer than 30,000 or more than 120,000 public chains, plus five with anomalous nucleotide sharing. TCRdb took over this immuneACCESS table, retaining in-frame rearrangements with V and J assigned. Such tables are incomplete; in checked studies, under half of the missing clones stem from an unresolved V gene, and the remainder is unexplained. Clonal size and the V and J genes are those of that table, whereas D and trimming came from the DNA. The sample table shows approximately 170,000 clones, and approximately 80% are seen once. The ten most abundant clones make up 2.3% of the sample.

The study at large found these results: Roughly uniform sequencing depth across donors was assumed in presence/absence analyses, although this assumption may not hold. In a later analysis, most CMV-associated TCR beta chains were found to appear HLA-restricted, with HLA associations seemingly driven largely by CMV exposure. In an earlier analysis of approximately 590 of the donors, most TCR beta V segments were observed in productive rearrangements about 87% or about 30% of the time, broadly matching IMGT annotations. For the cohort, immune exposure information was limited to CMV serostatus. A cluster of highly shared sequence variants was judged likely to represent a technical artifact of the sequencing pipeline. A few of the identified cytomegalovirus-associated TCR beta chains were confirmed in vitro to be specific for cytomegalovirus antigens. In a later analysis, HLA-associated TCR beta chains showed more clonal expansion and lower generation probabilities than non-associated chains that were equally common. Cytomegalovirus status was reported to be diagnosed by the classifier with high specificity and sensitivity in both the original and validation cohorts. In a later genetic analysis, a missense DCLRE1C variant was associated with V-gene and J-gene trimming of TCR beta chains, and the association was replicated in an independent cohort. A later genetic analysis reported fewer N-insertions in productive TCRs among donors in an Asian-associated ancestry cluster than the approximately 670-donor mean. In a later analysis, TCR association rates were found to vary across HLA loci, with the most associated TCRs seen for DRB1 alleles and the fewest for HLA-C alleles. Some IMGT-functional V segments, including TRBV6-2 and TRBV6-3, could not be told apart with the 87-base-pair reads, so those segments were excluded. A further reported finding was that TCR beta sequences accurately predicted the HLA-A and HLA-B alleles for most subjects in the first cohort. A later analysis associated 16,951 TCR beta sequences with specific HLA alleles at a false discovery rate of 0.05. When HLA alleles, especially DR and DQ, strongly co-occurred, TCR associations were difficult to assign to individual alleles. According to a later analysis, parvovirus B19, influenza, CMV and Epstein-Barr virus appeared linked to several top co-occurrence clusters. Linkage disequilibrium might explain the correlated functional status among segregating V segments, but an unknown experimental factor could not be ruled out. The study gave a list of 150 to 200 TCR beta chains associated with cytomegalovirus. Most TCR sequences were seen in very few donors, while some public TCRs were found in many individuals. Because counts were too low, seventeen rarely observed V segments, including chromosome 9 orphons, were excluded from the earlier analysis of 500 to 700 of the donors. The authors suggested that the approach could potentially be generalized to other disease states and immunological phenotypes. This cohort had only TCR beta chains sequenced, and the lack of alpha or paired-chain data limited which features could be detected. HLA typing was unavailable for some donors at each locus, so association tests used only the typed subset.

As to this clone: Its antigen is not yet known. No base qualities exist here, and no much larger clone lies one base off it.

Per the germline V gene, SGHVS is the CDR1 and FQNEAQ is the CDR2. CDR3 length: 15 amino acids, cysteine to phenylalanine. The CDR3 DNA has 45 bases and is translated from base 1. The germline V and J ends show losses of 6 bases and 7 bases respectively, and no gene match explains 7 bases of the junction. The cohort was made up of under 800 healthy bone marrow donors. At the time of sampling, every cohort member was nominally healthy, though immune exposures that went unrecorded were likely present. The donor tested CMV seronegative and was one of the 352 seronegative cohort members. Every donor gave a peripheral blood sample, and the peripheral blood mononuclear cells from that sample were used for TCR beta sequencing. The Qiagen DNeasy Blood Extraction Kit was used to extract genomic DNA from the blood cell samples.

The sequenced material came from PBMCs. The sequence is built from TRBV7-8 and TRBJ1-6, with 9 junctional bases fitting TRBD1. This TCR was recovered from a woman aged 45 to 65 in good health and CMV-seronegative. The CDR3 amino acid sequence is: CASRAGTGRNSPLHF. The DNA reads TGTGCCAGCAGGGCTGGGACAGGGCGAAATTCACCCCTCCACTTT.